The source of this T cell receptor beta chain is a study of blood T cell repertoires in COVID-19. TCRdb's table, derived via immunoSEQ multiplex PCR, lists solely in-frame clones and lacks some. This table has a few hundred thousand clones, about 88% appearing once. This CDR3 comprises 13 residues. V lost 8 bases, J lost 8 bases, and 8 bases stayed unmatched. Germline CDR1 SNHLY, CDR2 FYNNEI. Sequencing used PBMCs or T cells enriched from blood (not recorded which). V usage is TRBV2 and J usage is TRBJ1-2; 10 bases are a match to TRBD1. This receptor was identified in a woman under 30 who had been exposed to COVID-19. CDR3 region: CASGQGEGSGYTF. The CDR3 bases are TGTGCCAGCGGACAGGGGGAGGGTTCCGGCTACACCTTC.